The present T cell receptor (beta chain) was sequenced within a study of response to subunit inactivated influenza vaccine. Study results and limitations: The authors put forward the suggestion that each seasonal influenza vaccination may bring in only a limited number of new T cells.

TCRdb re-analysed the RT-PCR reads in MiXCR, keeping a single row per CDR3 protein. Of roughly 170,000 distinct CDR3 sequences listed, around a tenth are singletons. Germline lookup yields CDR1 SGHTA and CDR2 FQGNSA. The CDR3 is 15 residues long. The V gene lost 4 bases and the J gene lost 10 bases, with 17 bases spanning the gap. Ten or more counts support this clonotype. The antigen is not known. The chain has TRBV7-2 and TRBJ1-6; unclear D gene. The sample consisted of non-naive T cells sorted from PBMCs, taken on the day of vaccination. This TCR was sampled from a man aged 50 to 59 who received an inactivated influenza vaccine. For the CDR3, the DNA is TGTGCCAGCAGCTCCCGTCCCGGTGGGAAATCACCCCTCCACTTT. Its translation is CASSSRPGGKSPLHF.